These 30 T cell receptor beta chains were sequenced from one sample in a study of T cell changes during pregnancy in multiple sclerosis. Profiled with immunoSEQ multiplex PCR; TCRdb holds only in-frame clones, not every one. The table records fewer than 45,000 clones, around 93% of them present only once. Source: CD8+ T cells from peripheral blood mononuclear cells, taken in the third trimester of pregnancy. The receptor set was obtained from a female donor with multiple sclerosis, enrolled in a pregnancy study.

The CDR3 loop is CASSLRDSSSYNEQFF. The CDR3 DNA follows: TGTGCCAGCAGTCTCCGGGACAGCAGCTCCTACAATGAGCAGTTCTTC. The chain has TRBV27 and TRBJ2-1, with 7 nucleotides matching TRBD1. The ends lost 5 bases at V and 0 bases at J; junction bases unmatched: 7. Germline V gene lookup returns CDR1 MNHEY and CDR2 SMNVEV (reference sequence). CDR3 length: 16 amino acids.

The chain joins TRBV5-6 to TRBJ2-7, with 7 bases identical to TRBD1. Per germline, CDR1 SGHDT and CDR2 YYEEEE. Trimming cost V 7 bases and J 2 bases; bases outside gene matches: 9. This CDR3 has 14 amino acids. CDR3 nucleotides: TGTGCCAGCGCAACAGGGGTGGGAGCCTACGAGCAGTACTTC. Translated: CASATGVGAYEQYF.

The CDR3 DNA reads TGCGCCAGCAGCCAAGTCAGAGGTGAGCAGTTCTTC. Amino acid sequence: CASSQVRGEQFF. V and J are TRBV4-1 and TRBJ2-1; D remains unclear. The CDR3 covers 12 residues. Trimming cost V 1 base and J 9 bases, with 7 bases left between them. Germline CDR1 MGHRA, CDR2 YSYEKL.

V and J are TRBV15 and TRBJ2-7; D possibly corresponds to TRBD1 (6 bases). The V gene lost 0 bases and the J gene lost 7 bases, with 10 bases spanning the gap. CDR1 is LNHNV, CDR2 YYDKDF, per germline (reference sequence). CDR3 size: 13 residues. The CDR3 DNA reads TGTGCCACCAGCAGAGATCATACAGGGGAGCAGTACTTC. The encoded protein is CATSRDHTGEQYF.

The J gene is TRBJ2-1, the V gene TRBV23-1; the match to TRBD2 covers 7 bases. TRBV23-1 is treated as an ORF (open reading frame) with a function not yet certain. V was clipped by 2 bases and J by 10 bases; unmatched bases: 5. CDR3 length equals 13 residues. The CDR3 sequence: CASSQLGLDEQFF. Written as DNA, the CDR3 is TGCGCCAGCAGTCAACTAGGACTAGACGAGCAGTTCTTC.

The chain combines TRBV7-2 with TRBJ2-4; perhaps TRBD2 as D (6 bases). Germline-derived CDR1 and CDR2 are SGHTA and FQGNSA. With 1 base removed from V and 1 base from J, the gap between germline ends came to 11 bases. There are 16 residues in the CDR3. CDR3 DNA: TGTGCCAGCAGCTTAGGGGGGGTAGAGGCCAAAAACATTCAGTACTTC. It encodes CASSLGGVEAKNIQYF. The full variable domain, in which reference TRBV7-2 and TRBJ2-4 provide the parts outside the CDR3, is GAGVSQSPSNKVTEKGKDVELRCDPISGHTALYWYRQSLGQGLEFLIYFQGNSAPDKSGLPSDRFSAERTGGSVSTLTIQRTQQEDSAVYLCASSLGGVEAKNIQYFGAGTRLSVL.

The chain joins TRBV10-3 to TRBJ1-1; TRBD1 is a possible D gene (6 bases). Germline V lookup: CDR1 ENHRY, CDR2 SYGVKD. The length of the CDR3 is 13 residues. V was trimmed by 5 bases and J by 11 bases, leaving 18 bases between them. DNA for the CDR3: TGTGCCATCAGTCCCGGACAGTCCCCCGGGGCTTTCTTT. Translated: CAISPGQSPGAFF.

This chain joins TRBV7-2 and TRBJ2-7; D is possibly TRBD1 (5 bases). The CDR3 has 16 residues. V gave up 1 base and J gave up 0 bases, with 13 bases separating them. Germline V CDR1 and CDR2: SGHTA, FQGNSA. CDR3 coding DNA: TGTGCCAGCAGCTTAGAGGTGGGGCTCAGCTCCTACGAGCAGTACTTC. Translating it yields CASSLEVGLSSYEQYF.

The V gene is TRBV21-1, the J gene TRBJ1-5; TRBD1, the table's D call, was not compared with the DNA. TRBV21-1 is classified as a pseudogene. This CDR3 contains 15 residues. The CDR3 nucleotides are TGTGCCAGCAGCAAAGGAGGGACAGGGGATCAGCCCCAGCATTTT. Translation: CASSKGGTGDQPQHF.

With regard to this clone: Its ends do not fully match the called genes, so a read error is possible. This chain joins TRBV5-1 and TRBJ2-5; 7 nucleotides line up with TRBD1. The length of the CDR3 is 12 residues. Germline CDR1 reads SGHRS; CDR2 reads YFSETQ. The CDR3 sequence is CASSERRQGWNF. CDR3 coding DNA: TGCGCCAGCAGCGAACGCCGACAGGGTTGGAACTTC.

The chain couples TRBV15 to TRBJ2-1, with 9 positions matching TRBD1. The length of the CDR3 is 16 residues. Germline loops: CDR1 LNHNV, CDR2 YYDKDF (reference sequence). The junction had 11 bases not matched to a gene; V was cut back by 7 bases and J by 4 bases. For the CDR3, the DNA is TGTGCCACCACACGTTCGGGACAGGGAAATTACAATGAGCAGTTCTTC. Encoded protein: CATTRSGQGNYNEQFF.

The chain uses TRBV28 and TRBJ2-1; no reliable D call. Looked up from germline, CDR1 is MDHEN and CDR2 is SYDVKM. With 6 bases removed from V and 2 bases from J, the gap between germline ends came to 2 bases. CDR3 length equals 11 residues. CDR3 sequence reads: CASSTYNEQFF. CDR3 DNA: TGTGCCAGCAGCACCTACAATGAGCAGTTCTTC.

The chain couples TRBV28 to TRBJ2-7; the D is unclear. The CDR3 length is 14 residues. With 4 bases removed from V and 7 bases from J, the gap between germline ends came to 17 bases. The germline V gene encodes CDR1 MDHEN and CDR2 SYDVKM. The CDR3 region is CASSWRSLGPEQYF. The CDR3 coding sequence is TGTGCCAGCAGTTGGCGGAGTCTAGGCCCGGAGCAGTACTTC.

This clone was found once. The rearrangement joins TRBV7-8 to TRBJ2-7; possibly TRBD2 for D (5 bases). The V gene's germline CDR1 is SGHVS and CDR2 FQNEAQ. This CDR3 is built from 12 residues. Trimming stripped 5 bases from V and 5 bases from J, with 10 bases between. CDR3 DNA: TGTGCCAGCAGCCCAGCGGCAAACGAGCAGTACTTC. As protein: CASSPAANEQYF.

The gene calls are TRBV7-9 and TRBJ2-3; 7 bases align to TRBD1. The CDR3 has 15 amino acids. With V trimmed by 2 bases and J by 3 bases, 5 bases remained unmatched. Germline CDR1 reads SEHNR; CDR2 reads FQNEAQ (reference sequence). The CDR3 here is CASSLTQTGTDTQYF. CDR3 DNA: TGTGCCAGCAGCTTAACCCAGACAGGGACAGATACGCAGTATTTT.

The J gene is TRBJ2-7, the V gene TRBV4-2; 10 bases line up with TRBD2. J lost 7 bases, V lost 0 bases, and 6 bases had no gene match. The CDR3 extends over 15 amino acids. The germline V gene encodes CDR1 LGHNA and CDR2 YNFKEQ. CDR3: CASSQDWSSGSEQYF. CDR3 bases: TGTGCCAGCAGCCAAGATTGGTCTAGCGGGAGTGAGCAGTACTTC.

The J gene is TRBJ2-5, the V gene TRBV11-3; D remains unclear. The germline gives CDR1 SGHNT, CDR2 YENEEA. The V and J ends lost 3 bases and 5 bases respectively, with 7 bases between them. The CDR3 has 12 amino acids. CDR3 sequence: CASSFCSETQYF. CDR3 in DNA: TGTGCCAGCAGCTTCTGTTCGGAGACCCAGTACTTC.

Only one count was recorded for this clone. Here the CDR3 DNA reads TGTGCCAGCAGTTACTCAATCTTCGGAGATGACTATGGCTACACCTTC. Amino acids: CASSYSIFGDDYGYTF. V is TRBV6-6 and J is TRBJ1-2; D uncertain. The CDR3 loop spans 16 amino acids. Germline CDR1 is MNHNY and CDR2 is SVGAGI (reference sequence). V shed 0 bases and J shed 3 bases, with 14 bases lying between them.

The chain recombines TRBV29-1 with TRBJ1-3; D is uncertain. From germline, CDR1 is SQVTM and CDR2 ANQGSEA. The ends were cut back, 6 bases at V and 0 bases at J, with 12 bases in the middle. The CDR3 spans 14 residues. CDR3: CSVAESSSGNTIYF. The CDR3 DNA reads as TGCAGCGTGGCGGAAAGCTCCTCTGGAAACACCATATATTTT.

The chain is built from TRBV19 and TRBJ2-1, with 11 positions matching TRBD2. The CDR3 loop spans 15 amino acids. V gave up 3 bases and J gave up 6 bases; unmatched junction bases: 4. The germline CDR1 and CDR2 sequences are LNHDA and SQIVND (reference sequence). The CDR3 bases are TGTGCCAGTAGTATTGTACTAGCGGGAGCCAATGAGCAGTTCTTC. Residues: CASSIVLAGANEQFF.

Details on this clone: An end of the junction differs from the germline gene, which may be a read error. The chain employs TRBV29-1 and TRBJ1-3, with D perhaps TRBD1 (6 bases). The length of the CDR3 is 14 residues. CDR1 and CDR2 from the germline V gene are SQVTM and ANQGSEA. The CDR3 nucleotides read TGCAGCGTCGAAGGGGGGGTCTCTGGAAACACCATATATTTT. It specifies CSVEGGVSGNTIYF.

The chain carries TRBV6-1 and TRBJ2-7, with TRBD2 as a possible D gene (7 bases). CDR3 size: 17 residues. Germline assignment: CDR1 MNHNS and CDR2 SASEGT. The V and J ends lost 4 bases and 3 bases respectively, with 22 bases between them. This CDR3 is CASSAFPGGGQFYEQYF. The CDR3 region has the DNA TGTGCCAGCAGTGCCTTCCCTGGGGGGGGCCAATTCTACGAGCAGTACTTC.

The chain combines TRBV7-9 with TRBJ2-3, with 8 bases matching TRBD2. V shed 4 bases, J shed 3 bases, and the junction held 3 bases outside the gene matches. CDR3 size: 14 residues. Germline V gene lookup returns CDR1 SEHNR and CDR2 FQNEAQ (reference sequence). CDR3 in amino acids: CASSSGLATDTQYF. The CDR3 nucleotides read TGTGCCAGCAGCTCCGGACTAGCAACAGATACGCAGTATTTT.

The chain carries TRBV11-1 and TRBJ2-3; possible D gene TRBD1, 6 bases. Germline V CDR1 and CDR2: SGHAT, FQDESV (reference sequence). This CDR3 region has 14 residues. V lost 2 bases, J lost 5 bases, and 11 bases lay in between. As DNA, the CDR3 is TGTGCCAGCAGCTTAAGCCAGGGACAAGATACGCAGTATTTT. Its translation is CASSLSQGQDTQYF.

V is TRBV9 and J is TRBJ1-1; D may be TRBD1 (6 bases). Trimming cost V 5 bases and J 6 bases, with 14 bases left between them. The CDR3 has 13 residues. Germline lookup yields CDR1 SGDLS and CDR2 YYNGEE. CDR3 nucleotide sequence: TGTGCCAGCAGGGCACAGGGTAGGTCTGAAGCTTTCTTT. It encodes CASRAQGRSEAFF.

This clone showed up just once. This rearrangement joins TRBV28 to TRBJ1-2; D gene unclear. CDR1 and CDR2 (germline): MDHEN, SYDVKM. This CDR3 region has 14 residues. The V gene lost 1 base and the J gene lost 7 bases, with 13 bases spanning the gap. For the CDR3, the DNA is TGTGCCAGCAGTTTATCTGGGTCCCCTAGTGGCTACACCTTC. Protein product: CASSLSGSPSGYTF.

The rearrangement links TRBV7-8 to TRBJ2-1; 8 bases are shared with TRBD1. Germline V gives CDR1 SGHVS, CDR2 FQNEAQ. The CDR3 sequence is 15 residues long. V gave up 5 bases and J gave up 0 bases; unmatched junction bases: 3. Written as DNA, the CDR3 is TGTGCCAGCAGCCCAGACAGGGGCTCCTACAATGAGCAGTTCTTC. Its protein product is CASSPDRGSYNEQFF.

The chain carries TRBV14 and TRBJ1-3; possibly TRBD1 for D (6 bases). From germline, CDR1 is SGHDN and CDR2 FVKESK. This CDR3 comprises 14 residues. V was shortened by 3 bases and J by 0 bases, with 6 bases between the two germline ends. The chain's CDR3 is CASSHRGSGNTIYF. CDR3 DNA: TGTGCCAGCAGCCACAGGGGCTCTGGAAACACCATATATTTT.

The V call is TRBV27, the J call TRBJ2-3; 10 bases agree with TRBD2. V trimming: 2 bases; J trimming: 4 bases; junction bases outside the gene matches: 3. CDR1 is MNHEY, CDR2 SMNVEV, per germline (reference sequence). This CDR3 region has 15 residues. CDR3 in DNA: TGTGCCAGCAGTTTAGGAGCGGGGGGGGCAGATACGCAGTATTTT. Translated, it gives CASSLGAGGADTQYF.

V gene TRBV21-1 combines with J gene TRBJ2-1; whether TRBD2, the table's D call, matches the DNA was not checked. TRBV21-1 is tagged as a pseudogene. The CDR3 consists of 15 residues. The CDR3 DNA sequence: TGTGCCAGCAGCAAGGGGGGGATAGTATACAATGAGCAGTTCTTC. This codes for CASSKGGIVYNEQFF.